Shown below are 29 T cell receptor beta chains from a single sample sequenced in a study of T cells in Graves' hyperthyroidism and ophthalmopathy. TCR beta CDR3 regions were amplified from RNA. Carried out on the TCR CDR3, a first-round RT-PCR used the HTBI primer set. TCRdb analysed the multiplex PCR reads with MiXCR anew, one entry per CDR3 protein. The repertoire holds about 380,000 distinct CDR3 sequences, around 18% seen once, with 40% to 45% in the top ten. The sequenced material came from blood. These receptors were obtained from a man in his late teens or twenties with Graves' ophthalmopathy.

This clonotype has at least ten counts. This sequence joins TRBV12-3 or TRBV12-4 and TRBJ2-1; TRBD2 matches 9 bases. The CDR3 loop spans 15 amino acids. V was pared by 6 bases and J by 4 bases, with 7 bases of the junction left unmatched. This chain's CDR3 is CASRGAGGLYNEQFF. CDR3 nucleotides: TGTGCCAGCAGGGGAGCGGGGGGACTATACAATGAGCAGTTCTTC.

Ten or more counts support this clonotype. The chain has TRBV2 and TRBJ1-2; TRBD1 agrees at 9 bases. Germline assignment: CDR1 SNHLY and CDR2 FYNNEI. V trimming: 6 bases; J trimming: 8 bases; junction bases outside the gene matches: 13. This CDR3 has 15 residues. The CDR3 DNA sequence: TGTGCCAGCAGCGCCCGGACAGGGGCCAATTGGGGCTACACCTTC. Translated, it gives CASSARTGANWGYTF.

There are many counts of this clonotype. V usage is TRBV2 and J usage is TRBJ2-7; 8 bases fit TRBD2. Germline V gives CDR1 SNHLY, CDR2 FYNNEI. This CDR3 has 14 residues. With V trimmed by 8 bases and J by 6 bases, 12 bases remained unmatched. The CDR3 protein is CASGGPAREGEQYF. In DNA form, the CDR3 reads TGTGCCAGCGGGGGTCCTGCCCGGGAGGGCGAGCAGTACTTC.

V gene TRBV2 combines with J gene TRBJ2-2; TRBD1 matches 7 bases. The CDR3 contains 14 residues. Unmatched junction bases numbered 7, after V lost 7 bases and J lost 5 bases. CDR1 SNHLY and CDR2 FYNNEI come from the germline V gene. This CDR3 is CASTSQGETGELFF. The CDR3 DNA follows: TGTGCCAGCACCAGTCAGGGGGAGACCGGGGAGCTGTTTTTT.

This clonotype occurred many times. The gene calls are TRBV7-9 and TRBJ1-2, with unresolved D. This CDR3 contains 13 residues. Germline CDR1 SEHNR, CDR2 FQNEAQ (reference sequence). Deletions cut 2 bases from V and 4 bases from J, with 8 bases between. Written as DNA, the CDR3 is TGTGCCAGCAGCTTACCGATTGCCTATGGCTACACCTTC. Translated: CASSLPIAYGYTF.

This clonotype has ten or more counts. The chain has TRBV2 and TRBJ1-1; TRBD1 aligns across 7 bases. Unmatched junction bases numbered 8, after V lost 6 bases and J lost 4 bases. The CDR3 consists of 14 residues. Germline-derived CDR1 and CDR2 are SNHLY and FYNNEI. CDR3 sequence (DNA): TGTGCCAGCAGGGGGGAGGGGGCGCGCACTGAAGCTTTCTTT. It yields the protein CASRGEGARTEAFF.

This clonotype occurred many times. This chain links TRBV12-3 or TRBV12-4 with TRBJ2-5; TRBD1 might be the D (6 bases). V lost 6 bases and J 4 bases, leaving 12 bases between the germline ends. CDR3 length: 13 amino acids. The CDR3 nucleotides read TGTGCCAGCAGACAGGGTTCCAGAGAGACCCAGTACTTC. Its protein is CASRQGSRETQYF.

This clonotype was seen repeatedly, ten times or more. The rearrangement links TRBV18 to TRBJ1-2, with 8 bases that match TRBD1. V gave up 6 bases and J gave up 5 bases; unmatched junction bases: 5. The CDR3 is made up of 13 amino acids. Germline V gives CDR1 KGHSH, CDR2 LQKENI. CDR3 nucleotide sequence: TGTGCCAGCTCTGTGGACAGGGAATATGGCTACACCTTC. It codes for CASSVDREYGYTF. Full variable domain (remainder filled in from reference TRBV18 and TRBJ1-2): NAGVMQNPRHLVRRRGQEARLRCSPMKGHSHVYWYRQLPEEGLKFMVYLQKENIIDESGMPKERFSAEFPKEGPSILRIQQVVRGDSAAYFCASSVDREYGYTFGSGTRLTVV.

This clonotype was seen many times. The chain employs TRBV6-1 and TRBJ1-1, with unresolved D. V lost 5 bases and J lost 1, with 8 bases in between. The CDR3 covers 13 residues. Germline CDR1 is MNHNS and CDR2 is SASEGT. The CDR3 nucleotides are TGTGCCAGCAGTCACGACGAGAACACTGAAGCTTTCTTT. The encoded protein is CASSHDENTEAFF.

This clonotype was observed a few times. The chain employs TRBV24-1 and TRBJ2-1, with 9 bases that match TRBD1. With 2 bases clipped from V and 10 bases from J, the junction kept 8 bases outside the gene matches. The germline V gene has CDR1 KGHDR and CDR2 SFDVKD. This CDR3 comprises 15 residues. The CDR3 sequence is CATSDYGTGFLEQFF. CDR3 bases: TGTGCCACCAGTGATTACGGGACAGGGTTTCTGGAGCAGTTCTTC.

Ten or more counts support this clonotype. J is TRBJ1-2 and V is TRBV5-8; 7 bases fit TRBD1. With 4 bases clipped from V and 5 bases from J, the junction kept 8 bases outside the gene matches. This CDR3 is built from 14 residues. Germline values: CDR1 SGHTS, CDR2 YDEGEE. This chain's CDR3 is CASSLLDRSYGYTF. The CDR3 nucleotides are TGTGCCAGCAGCCTTCTGGACAGGTCGTATGGCTACACCTTC.

This clonotype was seen many times. V usage is TRBV2 and J usage is TRBJ1-3; no definite D call. The CDR3 runs 16 residues. The V gene's germline CDR1 is SNHLY and CDR2 FYNNEI. Trimming cost V 4 bases and J 3 bases, with 16 bases left between them. The CDR3 DNA reads as TGTGCCAGCAGTGGGTCGGAGTCCGACGTTGGAAACACCATATATTTT. It encodes CASSGSESDVGNTIYF.

This clonotype appeared many times. The chain uses TRBV5-1 and TRBJ2-5; D is undetermined. The germline CDR1 and CDR2 sequences are SGHRS and YFSETQ. The CDR3 is made up of 15 amino acids. The V end lost 0 bases, the J end lost 4 bases, and 13 bases lay between the germline ends. CDR3 protein: CASSLASTARETQYF. The CDR3 nucleotides read TGCGCCAGCAGCTTGGCCAGTACAGCCCGAGAGACCCAGTACTTC.

V is TRBV4-1 and J is TRBJ1-2, with a tentative D call TRBD1 (6 bases). V lost 0 bases and J lost 3, with 11 bases in between. CDR1 is MGHRA, CDR2 YSYEKL, per germline. CDR3 length: 15 amino acids. As DNA, the CDR3 is TGCGCCAGCAGCCAAGACGCGACAGGCTACTATGGCTACACCTTC. Its protein product is CASSQDATGYYGYTF.

This clonotype has ten or more counts. V gene TRBV7-9 combines with J gene TRBJ1-1; D gene unclear. Per the germline V gene, CDR1 is SEHNR and CDR2 is FQNEAQ (reference sequence). The CDR3 contains 13 residues. The ends were cut back, 6 bases at V and 3 bases at J, with 11 bases in the middle. The CDR3 sequence is CASSRSRDTEAFF. CDR3 in DNA: TGTGCCAGCAGTCGCTCACGGGACACTGAAGCTTTCTTT.

Remarks on this clonotype: A much larger clone lies one base from this, so it may be a read error. The J gene is TRBJ2-1, the V gene TRBV11-3; no reliable D call. Germline V gene data show CDR1 as SGHNT and CDR2 as YENEEA. V was clipped by 2 bases and J by 5 bases, with 7 bases between them. The CDR3 length is 13 residues. CDR3 coding DNA: TGTGCCAGCAGCTTAAACTGGGACAATGAGCAGTTCTTC. Its translation: CASSLNWDNEQFF.

This clonotype was seen repeatedly, ten times or more. V gene TRBV7-3 combines with J gene TRBJ2-5; D is undetermined. The germline V and J ends were trimmed by 1 base and 0 bases, with 3 bases remaining between them. Germline values: CDR1 SGHTA, CDR2 FQGTGA. This CDR3 has 13 residues. The CDR3 nucleotides read TGTGCCAGCAGCTTAAACAACCAAGAGACCCAGTACTTC. Its translation: CASSLNNQETQYF.

This clonotype was recorded many times. The V gene is TRBV7-2, the J gene TRBJ1-1; D unclear. The V gene lost 4 bases and the J gene lost 5 bases, with 14 bases spanning the gap. Germline lookup yields CDR1 SGHTA and CDR2 FQGNSA. The CDR3 has 14 residues. DNA of the CDR3: TGTGCCAGCAGCTCTCCCCGGTTGCGGACTGAAGCTTTCTTT. Protein: CASSSPRLRTEAFF.

This clonotype was recorded a few times. This sequence joins TRBV15 and TRBJ1-3, with D unclear. This CDR3 region has 16 residues. From germline, CDR1 is LNHNV and CDR2 YYDKDF (reference sequence). Between the trimmed V and J ends, which lost 1 base and 0 bases, there was a span of 10 bases. The CDR3 protein is CATSRVRTSSGNTIYF. DNA for the CDR3: TGTGCCACCAGCAGAGTCAGGACGAGCTCTGGAAACACCATATATTTT.

This clonotype was seen ten or more times. The chain joins TRBV6-1 to TRBJ2-7, with D tentatively TRBD1 (5 bases). V was shortened by 5 bases and J by 2 bases, with 13 bases between the two germline ends. The CDR3 extends over 14 amino acids. Per germline, CDR1 MNHNS and CDR2 SASEGT. The CDR3 region has the DNA TGTGCCAGCAGTCCGGTTGGGGCCACCTACGAGCAGTACTTC. It encodes CASSPVGATYEQYF.

The chain has TRBV20-1 and TRBJ1-1, with 12 bases lining up with TRBD1. Trimming cost V 0 bases and J 7 bases; bases outside gene matches: 9. The length of the CDR3 is 16 residues. In germline, CDR1 is DFQATT, CDR2 SNEGSKA (reference sequence). The CDR3 loop reads CSARDPLRDRGLEAFF. The DNA for the CDR3 is TGCAGTGCTAGAGACCCGCTCCGGGACAGGGGGCTTGAAGCTTTCTTT.

This clonotype was recorded many times. The chain is built from TRBV20-1 and TRBJ2-7; TRBD2 aligns across 9 bases. The CDR3 totals 13 residues. Germline-derived CDR1 and CDR2 are DFQATT and SNEGSKA (reference sequence). V gave up 3 bases and J gave up 5 bases; unmatched junction bases: 5. CDR3 DNA: TGCAGTGCTAGGGCGGGGGGGCCCGACGAGCAGTACTTC. This translates into CSARAGGPDEQYF.

The chain recombines TRBV24-1 with TRBJ1-5; TRBD1 matches 8 bases. V shed 6 bases, J shed 5 bases, and the junction held 17 bases outside the gene matches. This CDR3 is 18 amino acids long. Germline lookup yields CDR1 KGHDR and CDR2 SFDVKD. CDR3 sequence (DNA): TGTGCCACCAGTCCGAGTGATTACCGGGACAGGCGCGATCAGCCCCAGCATTTT. It yields the protein CATSPSDYRDRRDQPQHF.

This clonotype was detected ten times or more. The chain carries TRBV11-2 and TRBJ1-4; D remains ambiguous. V was shortened by 1 base and J by 8 bases, with 8 bases between the two germline ends. Germline lookup yields CDR1 SGHAT and CDR2 FQNNGV. The CDR3 sequence is 13 residues long. CDR3 nucleotides: TGTGCCAGCAGCTTAGGTCATCGAGAAAAACTGTTTTTT. Its translation is CASSLGHREKLFF.

In its sample, this clonotype was seen many times. The chain is built from TRBV10-3 and TRBJ2-1; 10 bases are shared with TRBD2. V lost 4 bases to trimming and J lost 0 bases; unmatched junction nucleotides: 9. The V gene's germline CDR1 is ENHRY and CDR2 SYGVKD. This CDR3 is 18 amino acids long. The CDR3 nucleotides read TGTGCCATCAGTGCTAGCGGGGGCCTAGCGAACTCCTACAATGAGCAGTTCTTC. Translation: CAISASGGLANSYNEQFF.

The gene calls are TRBV19 and TRBJ2-1; D is unresolved. Trimming left V 6 bases short and J 0 bases short, with 12 bases between. The length of the CDR3 is 15 residues. Germline CDR1 is LNHDA and CDR2 is SQIVND (reference sequence). The CDR3 reads CASRERRSSYNEQFF. The CDR3 DNA follows: TGTGCCAGTAGGGAAAGACGGAGCTCCTACAATGAGCAGTTCTTC. The full variable domain, its missing parts supplied by reference TRBV19 and TRBJ2-1, is DGGITQSPKYLFRKEGQNVTLSCEQNLNHDAMYWYRQDPGQGLRLIYYSQIVNDFQKGDIAEGYSVSREKKESFPLTVTSAQKNPTAFYLCASRERRSSYNEQFFGPGTRLTVL.

This clonotype was seen repeatedly, ten times or more. The V call is TRBV7-2, the J call TRBJ1-2; unclear D gene. V lost 4 bases, J lost 8 bases, and 14 bases lay in between. CDR1 is SGHTA, CDR2 FQGNSA, per germline. This CDR3 has 13 residues. The CDR3 DNA is TGTGCCAGCAGCTCAAACCTCGTGGGAGGCTACACCTTC. It is translated as CASSSNLVGGYTF.

This clonotype was seen ten or more times. This chain uses TRBV7-9 with TRBJ2-1; the match to TRBD2 covers 13 bases. V was clipped by 5 bases and J by 5 bases; unmatched bases: 3. The germline V gene has CDR1 SEHNR and CDR2 FQNEAQ (reference sequence). The CDR3 runs 15 residues. CDR3: CASSKTSGGDNEQFF. CDR3 bases: TGTGCCAGCAGCAAAACTAGCGGGGGGGACAATGAGCAGTTCTTC.

This clonotype has at least ten counts. CDR3 in amino acids: CASSADWNTEAFF. The CDR3 DNA sequence: TGTGCCAGCAGTGCTGACTGGAACACTGAAGCTTTCTTT. V is TRBV6-1 and J is TRBJ1-1; D is unclear. CDR1 and CDR2 from the germline V gene are MNHNS and SASEGT. The CDR3 has 13 residues. V lost 4 bases to trimming and J lost 1 base, with 7 bases between them.